Below, 17 T cell receptor beta chains from the same sample are listed, as sequenced in a study of shared clonotypes between healthy human individuals. Measured with immunoSEQ multiplex PCR; TCRdb has only the in-frame clones, and not every one. The sample shows 2 million to 2.5 million clones, about nine tenths of them seen only once. Material for sequencing was naive CD4+ T cells from PBMCs. Subset indicated: CD45RA+ positively selected. The receptors shown here come from a man aged 18 to 30 in good health. Some clones in this sample may be carry-over from other donors' samples.

The J gene is TRBJ2-3, the V gene TRBV5-1, with 9 positions matching TRBD2. Germline V gene sequence: CDR1 SGHRS, CDR2 YFSETQ. The CDR3 extends over 19 amino acids. J was trimmed by 2 bases and V by 0 bases; bases with no gene match: 13. For the CDR3, the DNA is TGCGCCAGCAGCTTGGCCGGGACGGCTTCTAGCGGGGTCACAGATACGCAGTATTTT. As protein: CASSLAGTASSGVTDTQYF.

The chain uses TRBV5-5 and TRBJ2-1; no clear D. The CDR3 consists of 15 residues. Germline values: CDR1 SGHKS, CDR2 YYEKEE (reference sequence). The V end lost 1 base, the J end lost 0 bases, and 8 bases lay between the germline ends. As DNA, the CDR3 is TGTGCCAGCAGCTTGTTGGTGGGCTCCTACAATGAGCAGTTCTTC. Translating gives CASSLLVGSYNEQFF.

The gene calls are TRBV7-2 and TRBJ2-5; TRBD2 agrees at 9 bases. The CDR3 sequence is 14 residues long. The germline gives CDR1 SGHTA, CDR2 FQGNSA. The trim removed 4 bases at V and 2 bases at J, leaving 2 bases unmatched. The DNA of the CDR3 is TGTGCCAGCAGCTCTAGCGGGGCGCAAGAGACCCAGTACTTC. This translates into CASSSSGAQETQYF.

This clone was picked up one time. This chain uses TRBV7-9 with TRBJ2-2, with 8 bases lining up with TRBD2. The CDR3 contains 15 residues. Unmatched junction bases numbered 3, after V lost 0 bases and J lost 6 bases. The germline V gene has CDR1 SEHNR and CDR2 FQNEAQ (reference sequence). The CDR3, as DNA: TGTGCCAGCAGCTTAGCGCGGGGGGCCTCCGGGGAGCTGTTTTTT. This sequence encodes CASSLARGASGELFF.

In regard to this clone: Other DNA sequences within the sample encode an identical CDR3. V usage is TRBV7-6 and J usage is TRBJ2-3; unclear D gene. Germline values: CDR1 SGHVS, CDR2 FNYEAQ. V lost 1 base, J lost 3 bases, and 8 bases lay in between. The CDR3 sequence is 14 residues long. The DNA for the CDR3 is TGTGCCAGCAGCTTAGGATTAGGGACAGATACGCAGTATTTT. Protein sequence: CASSLGLGTDTQYF.

The chain has TRBV5-1 and TRBJ2-7, with TRBD1 matching 9 bases. There are 14 residues in the CDR3. The germline V gene has CDR1 SGHRS and CDR2 YFSETQ. V lost 4 bases, J lost 5 bases, and 7 bases stayed unmatched. CDR3 protein: CASSGKGQGNEQYF. Written as DNA, the CDR3 is TGCGCCAGCAGCGGAAAGGGACAGGGAAACGAGCAGTACTTC.

In its sample, this clone was seen a few times. This chain joins TRBV30 and TRBJ1-1; tentative D call: TRBD1 (6 bases). This CDR3 region has 15 residues. Per germline, CDR1 GTSNPN and CDR2 SVGIG (reference sequence). Trimming cost V 3 bases and J 6 bases, with 20 bases left between them. DNA for the CDR3: TGTGCCTGGAGACTCCGTGACAGGCTTAGGGCTGAAGCTTTCTTT. This codes for CAWRLRDRLRAEAFF.

V gene TRBV30 combines with J gene TRBJ2-3; 8 bases are a match to TRBD2. Germline assignment: CDR1 GTSNPN and CDR2 SVGIG (reference sequence). The CDR3 is 15 amino acids. J gave up 2 bases and V 0 bases, and 4 bases lay outside the gene matches. CDR3 DNA: TGTGCCTGGAGTGTTCGGGGGGGGTCCACAGATACGCAGTATTTT. It encodes CAWSVRGGSTDTQYF.

This clone was observed once. V is TRBV28 and J is TRBJ1-1; D not resolved. V lost 3 bases to trimming and J lost 1 base, with 9 bases between them. This CDR3 region has 14 residues. The V gene's germline CDR1 is MDHEN and CDR2 SYDVKM. The CDR3 loop is CASSFWAPNTEAFF. The CDR3 nucleotides read TGTGCCAGCAGTTTTTGGGCCCCGAACACTGAAGCTTTCTTT.

This chain connects TRBV9 to TRBJ1-1; perhaps TRBD1 as D (5 bases). CDR3 length: 14 residues. V lost 3 bases and J lost 1, with 10 bases in between. The germline gives CDR1 SGDLS, CDR2 YYNGEE. The CDR3 reads CASSARVANTEAFF. CDR3 bases: TGTGCCAGCAGCGCCAGGGTAGCGAACACTGAAGCTTTCTTT.

The chain carries TRBV6-1 and TRBJ2-7, with D possibly TRBD1 on 6 matching bases. The CDR3 length is 14 residues. Trimming took 5 bases from V and 7 from J, leaving 18 bases between them. Germline loops: CDR1 MNHNS, CDR2 SASEGT. The CDR3: CASSHRRAQGEQYF. The CDR3 coding sequence is TGTGCCAGCAGTCACCGACGGGCTCAGGGGGAGCAGTACTTC.

A remark on this clone: Mismatch with germline at one junction end may stem from a read error. The chain recombines TRBV9 with TRBJ2-7; 7 nucleotides agree with TRBD2. The CDR3 sequence is 13 residues long. Germline loops: CDR1 SGDLS, CDR2 YYNGEE. The DNA for the CDR3 is TGTGCCAGCAGCGTAGGAACTAGCGCTCCCCTATCGTTC. Translated: CASSVGTSAPLSF.

Remarks on this clone: Other DNA sequences from this sample encode an identical CDR3 as well. The chain uses TRBV4-1 and TRBJ2-7; D is undetermined. The CDR3 loop spans 12 amino acids. Trimming took 0 bases from V and 3 from J, leaving 3 bases between them. Germline V gene lookup returns CDR1 MGHRA and CDR2 YSYEKL. CDR3 DNA: TGCGCCAGCAGCCAAGACAGCTACGAGCAGTACTTC. Amino acids: CASSQDSYEQYF.

V usage is TRBV5-1 and J usage is TRBJ2-7; 9 positions match TRBD1. This CDR3 region has 14 residues. Germline V gives CDR1 SGHRS, CDR2 YFSETQ. The V and J ends lost 2 bases and 6 bases, in that order; junction bases with no gene match: 6. CDR3 residues: CASSFGQGRIEQYF. CDR3 bases: TGCGCCAGCAGCTTCGGACAGGGGCGGATCGAGCAGTACTTC.

The chain carries TRBV28 and TRBJ1-1; D remains unclear. This CDR3 contains 14 residues. The V gene's germline CDR1 is MDHEN and CDR2 SYDVKM. Between the trimmed V and J ends, which lost 3 bases and 5 bases, there was a span of 13 bases. The CDR3 loop reads CASSFRFSGTEAFF. As DNA, the CDR3 is TGTGCCAGCAGTTTTAGGTTTTCGGGTACTGAAGCTTTCTTT. Full variable domain (outside the CDR3, taken from reference TRBV28 and TRBJ1-1): DVKVTQSSRYLVKRTGEKVFLECVQDMDHENMFWYRQDPGLGLRLIYFSYDVKMKEKGDIPEGYSVSREKKERFSLILESASTNQTSMYLCASSFRFSGTEAFFGQGTRLTVV.

The rearrangement uses TRBV6-6 and TRBJ1-2; 9 bases line up with TRBD1. CDR3 length: 13 residues. The V and J ends lost 8 bases and 8 bases, in that order; junction bases with no gene match: 9. The germline V gene has CDR1 MNHNY and CDR2 SVGAGI (reference sequence). For the CDR3, the DNA is TGTGCCAGCGTCCCCGGGACAGGGTCAGGCTACACCTTC. It codes for CASVPGTGSGYTF.

The V and J genes are TRBV10-3 and TRBJ1-4; 10 bases line up with TRBD1. The J segment lost 5 bases and the V segment lost 0 bases, leaving 6 bases of the junction unmatched. The CDR3 loop spans 17 amino acids. The V gene's germline CDR1 is ENHRY and CDR2 SYGVKD. The CDR3 coding sequence is TGTGCCATCAGTGAGTCCCAGCCGGGACAGGGGAATGAAAAACTGTTTTTT. It is translated as CAISESQPGQGNEKLFF.